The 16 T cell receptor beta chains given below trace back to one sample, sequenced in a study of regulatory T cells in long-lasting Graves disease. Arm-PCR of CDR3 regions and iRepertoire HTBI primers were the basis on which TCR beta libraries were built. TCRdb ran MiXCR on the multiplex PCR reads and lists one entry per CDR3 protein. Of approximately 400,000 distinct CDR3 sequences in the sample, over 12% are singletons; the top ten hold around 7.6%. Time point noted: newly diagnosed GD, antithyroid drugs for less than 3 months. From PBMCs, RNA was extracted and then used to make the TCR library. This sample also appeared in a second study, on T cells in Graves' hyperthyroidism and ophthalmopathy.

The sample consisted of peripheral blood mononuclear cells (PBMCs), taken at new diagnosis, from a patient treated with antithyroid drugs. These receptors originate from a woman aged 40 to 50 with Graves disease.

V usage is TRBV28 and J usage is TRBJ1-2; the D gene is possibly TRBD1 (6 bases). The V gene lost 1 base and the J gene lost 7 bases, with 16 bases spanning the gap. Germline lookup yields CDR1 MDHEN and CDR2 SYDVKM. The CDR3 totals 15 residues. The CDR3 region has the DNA TGTGCCAGCAGTTTATTATCCGGGGGCCGGGTTGGCTACACCTTC. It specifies CASSLLSGGRVGYTF.

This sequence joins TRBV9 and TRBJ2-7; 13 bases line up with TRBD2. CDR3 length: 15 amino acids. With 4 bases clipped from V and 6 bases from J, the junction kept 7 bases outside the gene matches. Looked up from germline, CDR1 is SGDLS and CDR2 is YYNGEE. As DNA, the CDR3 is TGTGCCAGCAGCCTAGGGACTAGCGGGATTTTCGAGCAGTACTTC. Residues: CASSLGTSGIFEQYF.

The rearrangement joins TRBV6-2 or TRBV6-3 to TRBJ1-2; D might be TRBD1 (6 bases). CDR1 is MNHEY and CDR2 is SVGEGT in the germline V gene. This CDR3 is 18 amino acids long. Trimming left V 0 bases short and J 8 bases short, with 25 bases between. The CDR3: CASSYSRGTDSLTRGYTF. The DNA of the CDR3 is TGTGCCAGCAGTTACTCGAGGGGGACCGACTCCCTTACGAGGGGCTACACCTTC.

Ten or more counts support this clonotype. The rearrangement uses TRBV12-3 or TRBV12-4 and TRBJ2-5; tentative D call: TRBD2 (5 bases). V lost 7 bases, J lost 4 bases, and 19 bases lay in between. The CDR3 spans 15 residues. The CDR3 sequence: CASNYGIPMGETQYF. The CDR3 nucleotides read TGTGCCAGCAATTACGGGATTCCAATGGGAGAGACCCAGTACTTC.

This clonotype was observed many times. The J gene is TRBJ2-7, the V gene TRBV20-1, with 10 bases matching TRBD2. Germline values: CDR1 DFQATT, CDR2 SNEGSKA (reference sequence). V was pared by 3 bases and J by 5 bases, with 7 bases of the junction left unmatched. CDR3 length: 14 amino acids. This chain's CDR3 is CSASSTSGNDEQYF. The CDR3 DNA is TGCAGTGCTAGTTCTACTAGCGGGAACGACGAGCAGTACTTC.

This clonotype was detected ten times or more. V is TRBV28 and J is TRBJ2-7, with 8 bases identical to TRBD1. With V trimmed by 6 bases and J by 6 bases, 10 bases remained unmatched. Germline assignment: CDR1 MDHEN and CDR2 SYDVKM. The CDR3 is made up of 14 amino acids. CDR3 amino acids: CASRPRATGAEQYF. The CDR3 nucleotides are TGTGCCAGCAGACCCCGCGCGACAGGGGCCGAGCAGTACTTC.

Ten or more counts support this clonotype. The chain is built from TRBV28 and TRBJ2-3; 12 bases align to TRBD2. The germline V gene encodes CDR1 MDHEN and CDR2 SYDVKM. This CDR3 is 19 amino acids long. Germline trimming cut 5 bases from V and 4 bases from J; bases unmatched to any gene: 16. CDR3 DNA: TGTGCCAGCAGTCTCCACGGGGAAGGTCTAGCGGGAGGGGCAGATACGCAGTATTTT. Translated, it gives CASSLHGEGLAGGADTQYF.

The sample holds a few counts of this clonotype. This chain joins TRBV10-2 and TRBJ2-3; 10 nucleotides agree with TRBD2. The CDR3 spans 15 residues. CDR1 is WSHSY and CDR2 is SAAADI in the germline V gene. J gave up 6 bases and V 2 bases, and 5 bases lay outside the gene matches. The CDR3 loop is CASSEALAGADTQYF. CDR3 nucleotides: TGCGCCAGCAGTGAGGCGCTAGCGGGAGCTGATACGCAGTATTTT.

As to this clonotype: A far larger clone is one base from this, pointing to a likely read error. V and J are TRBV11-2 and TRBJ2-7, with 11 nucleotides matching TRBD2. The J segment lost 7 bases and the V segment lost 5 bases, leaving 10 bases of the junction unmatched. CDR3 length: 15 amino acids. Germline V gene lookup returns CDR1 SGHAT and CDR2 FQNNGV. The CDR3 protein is CASSLAGGSHNEQYF. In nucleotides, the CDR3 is TGTGCCAGCAGCCTAGCGGGGGGCTCGCACAATGAGCAGTACTTC.

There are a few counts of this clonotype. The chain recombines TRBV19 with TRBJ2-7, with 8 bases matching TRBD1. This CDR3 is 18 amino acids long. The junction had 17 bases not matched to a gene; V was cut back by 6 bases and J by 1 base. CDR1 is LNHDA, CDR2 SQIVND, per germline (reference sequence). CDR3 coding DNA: TGTGCCAGTAGCACAATCTATGACAGGGGTTCCTTATCCTACGAGCAGTACTTC. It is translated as CASSTIYDRGSLSYEQYF.

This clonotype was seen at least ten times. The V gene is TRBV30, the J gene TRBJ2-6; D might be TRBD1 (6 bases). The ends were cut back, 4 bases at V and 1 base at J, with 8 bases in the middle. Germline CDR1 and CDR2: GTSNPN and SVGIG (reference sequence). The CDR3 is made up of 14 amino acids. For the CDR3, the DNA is TGTGCCTGGATAACAGGGTCTGGGGCCAACGTCCTGACTTTC. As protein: CAWITGSGANVLTF. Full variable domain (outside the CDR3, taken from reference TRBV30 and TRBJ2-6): SQTIHQWPATLVQPVGSPLSLECTVEGTSNPNLYWYRQAAGRGLQLLFYSVGIGQISSEVPQNLSASRPQDRQFILSSKKLLLSDSGFYLCAWITGSGANVLTFGAGSRLTVL.

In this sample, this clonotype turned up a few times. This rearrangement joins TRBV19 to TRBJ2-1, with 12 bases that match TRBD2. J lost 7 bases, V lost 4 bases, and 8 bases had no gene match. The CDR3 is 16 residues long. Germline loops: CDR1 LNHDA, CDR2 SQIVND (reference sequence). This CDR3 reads CASSTTTSGRLNEQFF. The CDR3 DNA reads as TGTGCCAGTAGTACTACTACTAGCGGGAGGCTGAATGAGCAGTTCTTC.

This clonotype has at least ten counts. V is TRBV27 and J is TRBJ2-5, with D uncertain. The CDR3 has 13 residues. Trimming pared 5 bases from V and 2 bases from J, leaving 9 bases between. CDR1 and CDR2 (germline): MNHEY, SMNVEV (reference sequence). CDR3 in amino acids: CASSPVDQETQYF. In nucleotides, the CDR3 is TGTGCCAGCAGTCCCGTGGATCAAGAGACCCAGTACTTC.

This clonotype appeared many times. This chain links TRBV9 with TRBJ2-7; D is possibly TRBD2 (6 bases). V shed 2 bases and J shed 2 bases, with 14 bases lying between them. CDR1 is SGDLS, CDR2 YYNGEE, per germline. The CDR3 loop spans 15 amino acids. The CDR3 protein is CASSVSPGGTYEQYF. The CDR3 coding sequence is TGTGCCAGCAGCGTTTCCCCCGGGGGAACCTACGAGCAGTACTTC. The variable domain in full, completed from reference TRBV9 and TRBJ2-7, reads DSGVTQTPKHLITATGQRVTLRCSPRSGDLSVYWYQQSLDQGLQFLIQYYNGEERAKGNILERFSAQQFPDLHSELNLSSLELGDSALYFCASSVSPGGTYEQYFGPGTRLTVT.

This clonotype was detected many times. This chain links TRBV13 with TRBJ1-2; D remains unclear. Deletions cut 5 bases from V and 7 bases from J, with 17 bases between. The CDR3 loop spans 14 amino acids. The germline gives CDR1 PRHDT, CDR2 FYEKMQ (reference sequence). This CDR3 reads CASSRRGERGGYTF. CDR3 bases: TGTGCCAGCAGCCGCCGGGGTGAGCGGGGTGGCTACACCTTC.

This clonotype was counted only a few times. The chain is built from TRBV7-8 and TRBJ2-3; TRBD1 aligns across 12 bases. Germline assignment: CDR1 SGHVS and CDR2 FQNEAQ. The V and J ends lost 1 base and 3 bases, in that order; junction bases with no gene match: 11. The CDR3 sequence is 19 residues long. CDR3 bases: TGTGCCAGCAGCTTAGGCTCCGGGACAGGGGGCAGAAGGACAGATACGCAGTATTTT. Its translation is CASSLGSGTGGRRTDTQYF.